The rows below give T cell receptor beta chains drawn from one sample of a study of cytomegalovirus exposure and HLA in healthy donors. The table came from immunoSEQ multiplex PCR; TCRdb's copy has only in-frame clones and leaves some out. The sample shows 110,000 to 150,000 clones, roughly 85% of them seen only once. The sequenced material came from PBMCs. The receptor source for this set is a woman in her twenties or thirties in good health and CMV-seronegative. The CDR3 runs from the conserved cysteine through the conserved F or W. Each record gives: clone size, J gene, D gene, V gene, CDR3 DNA, CDR3 protein. The D gene is left open where the match is weak. Some rows mark clone size as missing; the rest say once, few, many or name a class of expanded clone.

NA	TRBJ1-1	NA	TRBV15	TGTGCCACCAGCAGAGAGGGTGGAGGGGTCAGGTACACTGAAGCTTTCTTT	CATSREGGGVRYTEAFF
NA	TRBJ2-1	TRBD2	TRBV6-1	TGTGCCAGCAGTGAATATGGCGGGGGGTCACCCTACAATGAGCAGTTCTTC	CASSEYGGGSPYNEQFF
NA	TRBJ2-2	NA	TRBV19	TGTGCCAGTATCCCCACAGGGCGACCCGGGGAGCTGTTTTTT	CASIPTGRPGELFF
NA	TRBJ1-2	NA	TRBV6-1	TGTGCCAGCAGTGAAACGACCCCCAGGTTAGGGACACACTTC	CASSETTPRLGTHF
once	TRBJ1-2	TRBD1	TRBV4-1	TGCGCCAGCAGCCAACTCTCCCGACAGGGGGCGCGGAACTATGGCTACACCTTC	CASSQLSRQGARNYGYTF
NA	TRBJ2-5	TRBD1	TRBV15	TGTGCCACCAGCAGGGACAGGGTGACCCAAGAGACCCAGTACTTC	CATSRDRVTQETQYF
NA	TRBJ2-3	NA	TRBV7-3	TGTGCCAGCAGCTCCGTCACCACGAGAGACAGACCCACAGATACGCAGTATTTT	CASSSVTTRDRPTDTQYF
few	TRBJ2-3	TRBD2	TRBV7-2	TGTGCCAGCAGCTTTCGTTCGGGTAGCGGGGGGGCAAGAGATACGCAGTATTTT	CASSFRSGSGGARDTQYF
NA	TRBJ1-1	NA	TRBV7-2	TGTGCCAGCAGCTTACAGGGGAGGAACACTGAAGCTTTCTTT	CASSLQGRNTEAFF
NA	TRBJ2-1	TRBD2	TRBV4-1	TGCGCCAGCAGCCAAGATAGGGTGGGACTAGCTGGCCCTAAATCCTACAATGAGCAGTTCTTC	CASSQDRVGLAGPKSYNEQFF
once	TRBJ1-1	TRBD1	TRBV5-1	TGCGCCAGCAGCTTGGTACAGGGGTTTGGCACTGAAGCTTTCTTT	CASSLVQGFGTEAFF
NA	TRBJ1-2	TRBD1	TRBV6-5	TGTGCCAGCAGGCCGGACAGGAGCGATGGCTACACCTTC	CASRPDRSDGYTF
once	TRBJ1-4	NA	TRBV6-6	TGTGCCAGCAGTTACTCGGGCAATGAAAAACTGTTTTTT	CASSYSGNEKLFF
NA	TRBJ2-1	TRBD1	TRBV2	TGTGCCAGCAGTGCGGGACAGGGTACGCGCAATGAGCAGTTCTTC	CASSAGQGTRNEQFF
NA	TRBJ1-6	TRBD1	TRBV5-8	TGTGCCAGCAGCTTATGGACAGGGAGCTATAATTCACCCCTCCACTTT	CASSLWTGSYNSPLHF
once	TRBJ1-5	NA	TRBV27	TGTGCCAGCAGTTTAGTGGGGCTTCAGCCCCAGCATTTT	CASSLVGLQPQHF
NA	TRBJ2-3	TRBD2	TRBV9	TGTGCCAGCAGCATCGGACTAGCGGGGGCTGATACGCAGTATTTT	CASSIGLAGADTQYF
once	TRBJ1-2	NA	TRBV6-5	TGTGCCAGCAGTTACTCAACTCATAACTATGGCTACACCTTC	CASSYSTHNYGYTF
once	TRBJ2-7	TRBD1	TRBV18	TGTGCCAGCTCAAAGAGACAGGGGATCGACGACGAGCAGTACTTC	CASSKRQGIDDEQYF
NA	TRBJ2-3	TRBD2	TRBV5-8	TGTGCCAGCAGCCCAGCTAGCGGGGGACCTAGCACAGATACGCAGTATTTT	CASSPASGGPSTDTQYF
NA	TRBJ2-6	NA	TRBV19	TGTGCCAGTGGGGGGTCGAGCTCTGGGGCCAACGTCCTGACTTTC	CASGGSSSGANVLTF
NA	TRBJ1-2	NA	TRBV28	TGTGCCAGCAGCCCGTCGGGAGGCTACACCTTC	CASSPSGGYTF
NA	TRBJ2-3	TRBD2	TRBV29-1	TGCAGCGTTCTAGCGGGGGGTACCACAGATACGCAGTATTTT	CSVLAGGTTDTQYF
NA	TRBJ2-5	NA	TRBV6-6	TGTGCCAGCACCAGCCAAGAGACCCAGTACTTC	CASTSQETQYF
NA	TRBJ2-5	TRBD2	TRBV10-3	TGTGCCATCAGTGAGACTAGCGGGTTTGAGACCCAGTACTTC	CAISETSGFETQYF
NA	TRBJ1-6	NA	TRBV30	TGTGCCTGGACAGGACAAGATAATTCACCCCTCCACTTT	CAWTGQDNSPLHF
NA	TRBJ2-5	TRBD1	TRBV5-4	TGTGCCAGCAGACCTGACCTGACAGGGCTTGGAGAGACCCAGTACTTC	CASRPDLTGLGETQYF
NA	TRBJ2-2	NA	TRBV5-1	TGCGCCAGCAGCTGGGGACTGGAGAACACCGGGGAGCTGTTTTTT	CASSWGLENTGELFF
NA	TRBJ2-5	NA	TRBV6-5	TGTGCCAGCAGTTATCCCGAAGAGACCCAGTACTTC	CASSYPEETQYF
NA	TRBJ2-1	NA	TRBV2	TGTGCCAGCAGTGAAGAGGCGGTAAATGAGCAGTTCTTC	CASSEEAVNEQFF
once	TRBJ2-6	NA	TRBV2	TGTGCCAGCAGCTGGAACAGGGCTGGGGCCAACGTCCTGACTTTC	CASSWNRAGANVLTF
once	TRBJ2-7	NA	TRBV11-2	TGTGCCAGCAGCTTATTGAGCGCTTACGAGCAGTACTTC	CASSLLSAYEQYF
few	TRBJ1-6	NA	TRBV14	TGTGCCAGCAGGGCAGGGTCCTATAATTCACCCCTCCACTTT	CASRAGSYNSPLHF
few	TRBJ1-6	NA	TRBV6-4	TGTGCCAGCAGCGCCGGAGAGGGAGCTGATAATTCACCCCTCCACTTT	CASSAGEGADNSPLHF
NA	TRBJ2-4	TRBD2	TRBV5-1	TGCGCCAGCAGCTTGTTGCTAGGCGGGGGGGCCAAAAACATTCAGTACTTC	CASSLLLGGGAKNIQYF
few	TRBJ2-5	TRBD2	TRBV13	TGTGCCAGCAGCTTTCGTGCGGGGGAAACACAAGAGACCCAGTACTTC	CASSFRAGETQETQYF
NA	TRBJ2-1	NA	TRBV2	TGTGCCAGCAATCCGGGGGGCGGATGGGAGCAGTTCTTC	CASNPGGGWEQFF
few	TRBJ2-3	NA	TRBV5-6	TGTGCCAGCAGCTCCGGGACTGGATACACAGATACGCAGTATTTT	CASSSGTGYTDTQYF
few	TRBJ1-2	NA	TRBV5-1	TGCGCCAGCAGCTTGGGGGGGGGCGCTGACTATGGCTACACCTTC	CASSLGGGADYGYTF